This TCR beta chain was profiled in a study of siplizumab effects on memory and regulatory T cells. Turning to this clone: Its antigen is not known. One end of the junction varies from germline; a read error may be responsible.

Germline values: CDR1 LNHDA, CDR2 SQIVND (reference sequence). The length of the CDR3 is 14 residues. Study-wide results and caveats: Sequences below about 10^-5 frequency were poorly captured, and few alloreactive clones mapped to unstimulated subsets. Naive T cells appeared more diverse than memory cells and seemed to be major alloresponse contributors. There was no confirmation of the suppressive function of proliferating Tregs from siplizumab cultures.

Measured with immunoSEQ multiplex PCR; TCRdb has only the in-frame clones, and not every one. The top ten hold 1% to 1.3% of the sample, which has 97,000 or so clones, about 93% seen once. The chain is built from TRBV19 and TRBJ1-5; the D gene is possibly TRBD1 (6 bases). The sample taken for sequencing was CD4+ T cells sorted from blood. This TCR was sampled from a human donor in good health. The CDR3 sequence: CASMPGVLNHPQHF. The CDR3 DNA reads as TGTGCCAGTATGCCAGGGGTACTCAATCATCCCCAGCATTTT.